This T cell receptor beta chain is from a study of CD8 T cells in Susac syndrome. Study at large: Sequencing included Susac syndrome patients, five or six of them with active disease and under 10 in remission. The study's findings and limits: Regarding the TCR sequencing and HLA analysis, the study admitted that a relatively small number of individuals were involved.

As regards this clonotype: Its antigen is not identified.

Random hexamers served to reverse transcribe roughly 0.5 to 1 ug RNA. Each CDR3 protein is one row after TCRdb ran MiXCR on the immunoSEQ multiplex PCR reads. The repertoire includes some 140,000 distinct CDR3 sequences, over 90% of them detected once, and approximately 0.18% sits in the top ten. Germline loops: CDR1 DFQATT, CDR2 SNEGSKA (reference sequence). This CDR3 comprises 11 residues. Trimming stripped 5 bases from V and 7 bases from J, with 8 bases between. The chain uses TRBV20-1 and TRBJ2-2, with D perhaps TRBD2 (5 bases). The source of this sequence is a human donor with Susac syndrome. Input material: CD8+ T cells from PBMCs. The CDR3 DNA is TGCAGTGCTCCAGAGGGCGGGGAGCTGTTTTTT. The encoded protein is CSAPEGGELFF.